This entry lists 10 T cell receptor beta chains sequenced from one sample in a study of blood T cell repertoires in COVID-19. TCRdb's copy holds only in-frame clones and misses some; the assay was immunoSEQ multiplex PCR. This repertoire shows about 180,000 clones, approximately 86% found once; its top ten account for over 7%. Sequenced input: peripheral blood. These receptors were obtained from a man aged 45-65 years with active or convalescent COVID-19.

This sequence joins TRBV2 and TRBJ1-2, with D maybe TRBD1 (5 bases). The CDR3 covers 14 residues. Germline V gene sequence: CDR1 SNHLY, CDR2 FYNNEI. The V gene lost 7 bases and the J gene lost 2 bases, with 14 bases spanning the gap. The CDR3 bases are TGTGCCAGCATGTTGGCAGGGCAAAACTATGGCTACACCTTC. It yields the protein CASMLAGQNYGYTF.

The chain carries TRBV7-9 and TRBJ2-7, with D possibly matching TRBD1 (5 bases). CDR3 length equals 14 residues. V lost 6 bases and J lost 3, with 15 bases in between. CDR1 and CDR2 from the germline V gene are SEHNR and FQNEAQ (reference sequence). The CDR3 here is CASSFGQGNYEQYF. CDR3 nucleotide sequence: TGTGCCAGCAGTTTCGGGCAGGGAAACTACGAGCAGTACTTC.

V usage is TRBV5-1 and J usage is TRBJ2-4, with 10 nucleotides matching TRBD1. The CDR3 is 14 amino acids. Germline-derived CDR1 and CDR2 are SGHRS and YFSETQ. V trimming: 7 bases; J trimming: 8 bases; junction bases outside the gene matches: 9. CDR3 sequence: CASGVGQGKDIQYF. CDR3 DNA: TGCGCCAGCGGGGTGGGACAGGGGAAGGACATTCAGTACTTC.

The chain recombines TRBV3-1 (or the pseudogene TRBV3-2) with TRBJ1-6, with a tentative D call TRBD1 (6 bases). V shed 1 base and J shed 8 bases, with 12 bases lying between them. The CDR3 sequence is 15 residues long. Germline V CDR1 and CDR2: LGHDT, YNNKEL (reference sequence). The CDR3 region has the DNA TGTGCCAGCAGCCAAGCAACAGGGATAGATTCACCCCTCCACTTT. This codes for CASSQATGIDSPLHF.

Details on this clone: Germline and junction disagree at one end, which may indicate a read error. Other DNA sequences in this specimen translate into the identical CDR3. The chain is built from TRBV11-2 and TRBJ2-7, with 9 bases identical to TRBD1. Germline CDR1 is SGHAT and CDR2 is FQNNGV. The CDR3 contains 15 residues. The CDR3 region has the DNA TGTGCCAGCAGCCCACAGGGGGCTGCTTCCTACGAGCAGTATTTC. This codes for CASSPQGAASYEQYF.

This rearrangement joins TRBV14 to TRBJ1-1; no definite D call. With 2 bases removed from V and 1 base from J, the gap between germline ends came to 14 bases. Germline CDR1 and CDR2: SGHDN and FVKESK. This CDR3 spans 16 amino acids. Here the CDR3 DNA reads TGTGCCAGCAGCCAACTAGGCGAGGGAGAGAACACTGAAGCTTTCTTT. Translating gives CASSQLGEGENTEAFF.

The CDR3 here is CASSRTSGSYEQYF. The DNA of the CDR3 is TGTGCCAGCAGCCGGACTAGCGGGAGCTACGAGCAGTACTTC. This chain connects TRBV4-2 to TRBJ2-7; 13 positions match TRBD2. J was trimmed by 3 bases and V by 4 bases; bases with no gene match: 0. The CDR3 loop spans 14 amino acids. Germline assignment: CDR1 LGHNA and CDR2 YNFKEQ.

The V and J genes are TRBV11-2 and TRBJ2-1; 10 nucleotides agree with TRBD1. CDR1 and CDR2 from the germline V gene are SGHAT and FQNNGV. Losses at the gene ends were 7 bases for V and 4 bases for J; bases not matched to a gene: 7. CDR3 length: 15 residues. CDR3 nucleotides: TGTGCCAGCATCCGCGGGACAGGGGATTACAATGAGCAGTTCTTC. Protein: CASIRGTGDYNEQFF.

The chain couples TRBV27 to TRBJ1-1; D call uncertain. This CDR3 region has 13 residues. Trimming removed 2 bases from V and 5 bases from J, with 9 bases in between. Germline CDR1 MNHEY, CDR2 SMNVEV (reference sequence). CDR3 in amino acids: CASSLERWTEAFF. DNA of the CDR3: TGTGCCAGCAGTTTAGAGAGATGGACTGAAGCTTTCTTT.

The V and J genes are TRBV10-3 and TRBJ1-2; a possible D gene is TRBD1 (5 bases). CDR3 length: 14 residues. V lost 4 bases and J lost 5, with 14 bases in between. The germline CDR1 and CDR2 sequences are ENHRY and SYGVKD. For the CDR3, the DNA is TGTGCCATCAGTGGGAAGGGGTACACTTATGGCTACACCTTC. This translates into CAISGKGYTYGYTF.